Listed here are 22 T cell receptor beta chains from one sample, sequenced in a study of blood T cell repertoires in COVID-19. Using immunoSEQ multiplex PCR, the repertoire was profiled, and TCRdb retains in-frame clones only, with some absent. This table has over 150,000 clones, 75% to 90% appearing once. The specimen sequenced was PBMCs or T cells enriched from blood (not recorded which). The origin of the receptors is a man aged 35 to 55 who had recovered from COVID-19.

The CDR3 region is CATSDENRGRGTQYF. CDR3 sequence (DNA): TGTGCCACCAGTGACGAAAACAGGGGGCGCGGGACCCAGTACTTC. This chain links TRBV24-1 with TRBJ2-5; 9 bases agree with TRBD1. V shed 4 bases, J shed 7 bases, and the junction held 9 bases outside the gene matches. The germline V gene has CDR1 KGHDR and CDR2 SFDVKD. The CDR3 is 15 amino acids.

The J gene is TRBJ2-7, the V gene TRBV10-1; D uncertain. V was clipped by 2 bases and J by 6 bases, with 11 bases between them. Germline CDR1 reads WNHNN; CDR2 reads SYGVQD (reference sequence). CDR3 length: 13 residues. CDR3 sequence reads: CASSEGLRGEQYF. DNA of the CDR3: TGCGCCAGCAGTGAGGGCCTCAGAGGCGAGCAGTACTTC.

The V and J genes are TRBV15 and TRBJ2-7, with TRBD1 matching over 7 bases. The CDR3 contains 14 residues. V shed 4 bases, J shed 2 bases, and the junction held 5 bases outside the gene matches. Germline assignment: CDR1 LNHNV and CDR2 YYDKDF (reference sequence). CDR3 amino acids: CATSTRTGPYEQYF. As DNA, the CDR3 is TGTGCCACCAGCACCAGGACAGGACCCTACGAGCAGTACTTC.

CDR3 sequence: CASQGVEGNTIYF. The DNA of the CDR3 is TGCGCCAGCCAGGGGGTGGAAGGAAACACCATATATTTT. The chain recombines TRBV5-1 with TRBJ1-3, with 7 bases aligning to TRBD1. The germline V gene has CDR1 SGHRS and CDR2 YFSETQ. The V gene end was trimmed by 7 bases and the J gene end by 4 bases; junction bases not matched to a gene: 5. The CDR3 runs 13 residues.

The V call is TRBV5-5, the J call TRBJ1-5; TRBD1 matches at 8 bases. The CDR3 has 16 residues. Losses at the gene ends were 4 bases for V and 0 bases for J; bases not matched to a gene: 6. Germline V gives CDR1 SGHKS, CDR2 YYEKEE (reference sequence). The CDR3 DNA follows: TGTGCCAGCAGCCCAGAGACAGGGGATAGCAATCAGCCCCAGCATTTT. Translation: CASSPETGDSNQPQHF.

The chain joins TRBV27 to TRBJ2-7, with 9 bases lining up with TRBD2. Trimming took 9 bases from V and 4 from J; bases not matched to a gene: 7. This CDR3 contains 13 residues. Germline CDR1 reads MNHEY; CDR2 reads SMNVEV (reference sequence). The CDR3 reads CARGASGAYEQYF. CDR3 sequence (DNA): TGTGCCAGAGGGGCTAGCGGGGCATACGAGCAGTACTTC.

The CDR3 protein is CASRGSGGARETQYF. CDR3 nucleotides: TGTGCCAGCCGAGGCAGCGGGGGGGCCCGGGAGACCCAGTACTTC. The chain links TRBV2 to TRBJ2-5, with 10 bases that match TRBD2. CDR3 length: 15 amino acids. Germline lookup yields CDR1 SNHLY and CDR2 FYNNEI. J gave up 5 bases and V 8 bases, and 11 bases lay outside the gene matches.

This clone was seen a single time. This sequence joins TRBV13 and TRBJ2-1; 13 bases are shared with TRBD2. Germline V CDR1 and CDR2: PRHDT, FYEKMQ (reference sequence). The CDR3 is 20 amino acids. After removal of 5 bases from V and 0 bases from J, the junction contained 13 bases not matched to a gene. Here the CDR3 reads CASSPPPGLAGFSSYNEQFF. CDR3 sequence (DNA): TGTGCCAGCAGCCCCCCCCCGGGACTAGCGGGGTTCAGCTCCTACAATGAGCAGTTCTTC. Full variable domain (rest looked up from reference TRBV13 and TRBJ2-1): AAGVIQSPRHLIKEKRETATLKCYPIPRHDTVYWYQQGPGQDPQFLISFYEKMQSDKGSIPDRFSAQQFSDYHSELNMSSLELGDSALYFCASSPPPGLAGFSSYNEQFFGPGTRLTVL.

The V call is TRBV18, the J call TRBJ1-5, with D maybe TRBD1 (5 bases). V gave up 3 bases and J gave up 2 bases, with 11 bases separating them. CDR1 is KGHSH, CDR2 LQKENI, per germline. This CDR3 has 15 residues. CDR3 residues: CASSPEGFGNQPQHF. The CDR3 DNA is TGTGCCAGCTCACCGGAGGGGTTCGGCAATCAGCCCCAGCATTTT.

The gene calls are TRBV7-6 and TRBJ1-1; 7 nucleotides agree with TRBD1. CDR1 is SGHVS and CDR2 is FNYEAQ in the germline V gene. CDR3 length: 15 residues. V lost 5 bases, J lost 1 base, and 7 bases stayed unmatched. The CDR3 loop reads CASSPRTGSNTEAFF. The CDR3 coding sequence is TGTGCCAGCAGCCCCCGGACAGGATCGAACACTGAAGCTTTCTTT.

J is TRBJ1-6 and V is TRBV10-3, with no clear D. Per germline, CDR1 ENHRY and CDR2 SYGVKD. The V end lost 0 bases, the J end lost 3 bases, and 12 bases lay between the germline ends. This CDR3 comprises 17 residues. The CDR3 DNA sequence: TGTGCCATCAGTGAGTCGAGAACAGCCATCTATAATTCACCCCTCCACTTT. Encoded protein: CAISESRTAIYNSPLHF.

V is TRBV7-6 and J is TRBJ1-6, with D perhaps TRBD1 (5 bases). Germline V gene lookup returns CDR1 SGHVS and CDR2 FNYEAQ. V was shortened by 2 bases and J by 8 bases, with 10 bases between the two germline ends. The CDR3 is made up of 14 amino acids. The CDR3 sequence is CASSLSGPDSPLHF. CDR3 DNA: TGTGCCAGCAGCTTATCAGGGCCGGATTCACCCCTCCACTTT.

V gene TRBV29-1 combines with J gene TRBJ2-7; 7 bases map to TRBD2. V lost 4 bases and J lost 6; bases outside the gene matches: 12. The CDR3 runs 14 residues. CDR1 is SQVTM, CDR2 ANQGSEA, per germline. CDR3 in amino acids: CSVGVAGRAGEQYF. In nucleotides, the CDR3 is TGCAGCGTTGGGGTAGCGGGCCGAGCGGGCGAGCAGTACTTC.

The rearrangement joins TRBV11-2 to TRBJ1-4, with 8 bases fitting TRBD1. Germline CDR1 SGHAT, CDR2 FQNNGV. V lost 4 bases, J lost 5 bases, and 6 bases stayed unmatched. There are 15 residues in the CDR3. The CDR3 spells CASSWTGMVNEKLFF. CDR3 sequence (DNA): TGTGCCAGCAGCTGGACAGGGATGGTCAATGAAAAACTGTTTTTT.

The chain employs TRBV19 and TRBJ1-2; D is uncertain. The CDR3 runs to 14 residues. Between the trimmed V and J ends, which lost 5 bases and 5 bases, there was a span of 15 bases. The germline gives CDR1 LNHDA, CDR2 SQIVND (reference sequence). The CDR3 DNA reads TGTGCCAGTAGTCCCTCTCTGCAGATTTATGGCTACACCTTC. Protein product: CASSPSLQIYGYTF.

V and J are TRBV2 and TRBJ1-3; unclear D gene. Germline V lookup: CDR1 SNHLY, CDR2 FYNNEI. The CDR3 has 13 residues. The V and J ends lost 7 bases and 0 bases respectively, with 7 bases between them. The CDR3 protein is CASNGNSGNTIYF. Written as DNA, the CDR3 is TGTGCCAGCAACGGGAACTCTGGAAACACCATATATTTT.

This clone came up a few times. DNA of the CDR3: TGTGCCAGCAGTCGGGACAGGGCCTACGAGCAGTACTTC. Its protein is CASSRDRAYEQYF. The chain links TRBV27 to TRBJ2-7, with TRBD1 matching 9 bases. CDR3 length: 13 residues. The germline CDR1 and CDR2 sequences are MNHEY and SMNVEV (reference sequence). The ends lost 5 bases at V and 2 bases at J; junction bases unmatched: 1.

The genes are TRBV9 and TRBJ2-7; TRBD1 is a possible D gene (5 bases). Trimming left V 0 bases short and J 2 bases short, with 12 bases between. Germline CDR1 is SGDLS and CDR2 is YYNGEE. The CDR3 is made up of 15 amino acids. The CDR3 sequence: CASSVGSGRTYEQYF. CDR3 in DNA: TGTGCCAGCAGCGTAGGGTCAGGGCGAACCTACGAGCAGTACTTC.

The rearrangement uses TRBV10-1 and TRBJ1-1; tentative D call: TRBD1 (5 bases). Germline assignment: CDR1 WNHNN and CDR2 SYGVQD (reference sequence). V gave up 4 bases and J gave up 4 bases, with 10 bases separating them. The CDR3 is 13 amino acids. CDR3: CASSVGGGTEAFF. The DNA of the CDR3 is TGCGCCAGCAGTGTTGGGGGGGGCACTGAAGCTTTCTTT.

The chain has TRBV4-1 and TRBJ2-1; no clear D. Germline CDR1 is MGHRA and CDR2 is YSYEKL. Trimming removed 1 base from V and 5 bases from J, with 9 bases in between. The CDR3 covers 14 residues. CDR3 in DNA: TGCGCCAGCAGCCAAGGTCGGCTAGACAATGAGCAGTTCTTC. Its translation is CASSQGRLDNEQFF.

This chain links TRBV5-1 with TRBJ1-1; D is undetermined. V was shortened by 5 bases and J by 0 bases, with 8 bases between the two germline ends. The germline CDR1 and CDR2 sequences are SGHRS and YFSETQ. CDR3 length equals 13 residues. The CDR3 reads CASSSQMNTEAFF. Written as DNA, the CDR3 is TGCGCCAGCAGTTCCCAGATGAACACTGAAGCTTTCTTT.

A few counts support this clone. Here the CDR3 DNA reads TGTGCCAGCAGCCGGCGGGCCTCCTCCTACGAGCAGTACTTC. This codes for CASSRRASSYEQYF. The V and J genes are TRBV7-2 and TRBJ2-7; TRBD2 might be the D (5 bases). The CDR3 has 14 amino acids. The germline gives CDR1 SGHTA, CDR2 FQGNSA. With 5 bases removed from V and 0 bases from J, the gap between germline ends came to 11 bases. Full variable domain (missing parts from reference TRBV7-2 and TRBJ2-7): GAGVSQSPSNKVTEKGKDVELRCDPISGHTALYWYRQSLGQGLEFLIYFQGNSAPDKSGLPSDRFSAERTGGSVSTLTIQRTQQEDSAVYLCASSRRASSYEQYFGPGTRLTVT.